The sequence of this T cell receptor (beta chain) was determined in a study of response to subunit inactivated influenza vaccine. TCRdb independently ran MiXCR on the RT-PCR reads; one entry per CDR3 protein. This table has approximately 170,000 distinct CDR3 sequences, more than 10% appearing once. This sample also appeared in a second study, on T cells expressing NK-cell markers. Turning to that study: TCR beta cDNA was made by 5'RACE template switching with UMIs.

This clonotype originated in a man aged 50-60 years who received an inactivated influenza vaccine. Sequenced here: CD8+ T cells sorted from PBMCs, sampled roughly 12 days after vaccination.

The DNA for the CDR3 is TGTGCCAGCAGCGTTCTAGCGGGAGACGGCCGGGATACGCAGTATTTT. Translation: CASSVLAGDGRDTQYF. The gene calls are TRBV7-9 and TRBJ2-3, with 10 bases matching TRBD2. J gave up 6 bases and V 5 bases, and 11 bases lay outside the gene matches. CDR3 length: 16 amino acids. Germline V gene data show CDR1 as SEHNR and CDR2 as FQNEAQ (reference sequence).